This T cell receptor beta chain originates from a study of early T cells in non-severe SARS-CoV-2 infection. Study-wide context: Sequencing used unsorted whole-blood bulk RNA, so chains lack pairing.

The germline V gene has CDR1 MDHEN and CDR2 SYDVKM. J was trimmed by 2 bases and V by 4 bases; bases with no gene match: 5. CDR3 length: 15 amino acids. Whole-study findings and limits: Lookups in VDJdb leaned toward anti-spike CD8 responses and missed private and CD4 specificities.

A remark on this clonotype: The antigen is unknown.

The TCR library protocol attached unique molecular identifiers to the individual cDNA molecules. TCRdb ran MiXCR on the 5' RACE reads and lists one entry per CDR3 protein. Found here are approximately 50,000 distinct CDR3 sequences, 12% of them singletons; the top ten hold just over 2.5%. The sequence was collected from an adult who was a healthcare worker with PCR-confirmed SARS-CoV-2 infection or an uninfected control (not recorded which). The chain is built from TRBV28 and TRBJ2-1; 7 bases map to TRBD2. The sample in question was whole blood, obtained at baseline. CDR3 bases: TGTGCCAGCAGTTCCGCTAGCGGTCCCTACAATGAGCAGTTCTTC. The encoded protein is CASSSASGPYNEQFF.